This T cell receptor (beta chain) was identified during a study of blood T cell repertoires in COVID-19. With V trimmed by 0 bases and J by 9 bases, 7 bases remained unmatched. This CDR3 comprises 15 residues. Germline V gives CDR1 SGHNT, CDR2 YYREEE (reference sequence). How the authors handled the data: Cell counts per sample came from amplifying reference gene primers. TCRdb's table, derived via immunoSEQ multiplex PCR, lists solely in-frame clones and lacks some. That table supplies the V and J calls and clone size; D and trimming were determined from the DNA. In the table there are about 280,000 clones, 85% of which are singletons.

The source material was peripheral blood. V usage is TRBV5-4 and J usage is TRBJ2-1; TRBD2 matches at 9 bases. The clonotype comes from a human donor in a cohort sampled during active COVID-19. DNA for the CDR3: TGTGCCAGCAGCTTGGGGGCGGGAGGGCCGGTTGAGCAGTTCTTC. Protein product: CASSLGAGGPVEQFF.